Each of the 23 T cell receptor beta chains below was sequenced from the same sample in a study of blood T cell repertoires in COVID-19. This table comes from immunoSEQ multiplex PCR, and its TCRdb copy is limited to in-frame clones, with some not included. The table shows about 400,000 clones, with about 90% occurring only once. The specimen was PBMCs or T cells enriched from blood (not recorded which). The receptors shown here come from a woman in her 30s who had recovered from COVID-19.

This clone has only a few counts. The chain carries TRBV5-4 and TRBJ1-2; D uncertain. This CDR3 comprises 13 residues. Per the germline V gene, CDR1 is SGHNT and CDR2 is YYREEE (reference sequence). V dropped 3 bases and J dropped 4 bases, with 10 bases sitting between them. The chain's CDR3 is CASSSVGVYGYTF. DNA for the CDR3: TGTGCCAGCAGCTCTGTCGGAGTCTATGGCTACACCTTC.

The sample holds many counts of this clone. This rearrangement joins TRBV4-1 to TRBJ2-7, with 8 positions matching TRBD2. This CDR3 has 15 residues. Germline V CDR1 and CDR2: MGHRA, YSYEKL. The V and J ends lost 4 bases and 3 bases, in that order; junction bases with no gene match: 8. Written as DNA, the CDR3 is TGCGCCAGCAGCCCCAAGGGGACTAGAAACTACGAGCAGTACTTC. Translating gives CASSPKGTRNYEQYF.

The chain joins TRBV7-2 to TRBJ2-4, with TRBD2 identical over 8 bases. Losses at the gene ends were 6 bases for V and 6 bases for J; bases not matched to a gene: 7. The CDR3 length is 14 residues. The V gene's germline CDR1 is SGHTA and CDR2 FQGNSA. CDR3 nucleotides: TGTGCCAGCAGTCGGGGGGGCCGCGGAAACATTCAGTACTTC. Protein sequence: CASSRGGRGNIQYF.

The CDR3 DNA sequence: TGTGCCTGGAGTCTTGGGGGGGCCGCTAACACTGAAGCTTTCTTT. Amino acids: CAWSLGGAANTEAFF. The genes are TRBV30 and TRBJ1-1; D may be TRBD1 (6 bases). The V end lost 2 bases, the J end lost 2 bases, and 15 bases lay between the germline ends. CDR1 and CDR2 from the germline V gene are GTSNPN and SVGIG (reference sequence). CDR3 length equals 15 residues. The variable domain in full, with the rest retrieved from reference TRBV30 and TRBJ1-1, is SQTIHQWPATLVQPVGSPLSLECTVEGTSNPNLYWYRQAAGRGLQLLFYSVGIGQISSEVPQNLSASRPQDRQFILSSKKLLLSDSGFYLCAWSLGGAANTEAFFGQGTRLTVV.

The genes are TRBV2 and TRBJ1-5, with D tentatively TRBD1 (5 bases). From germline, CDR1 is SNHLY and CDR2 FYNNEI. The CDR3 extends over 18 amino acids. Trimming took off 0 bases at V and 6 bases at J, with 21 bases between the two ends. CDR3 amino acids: CASSEALRRGGASQPQHF. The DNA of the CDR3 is TGTGCCAGCAGTGAAGCGCTTCGGAGAGGAGGGGCAAGTCAGCCCCAGCATTTT. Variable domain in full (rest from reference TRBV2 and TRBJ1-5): EPEVTQTPSHQVTQMGQEVILRCVPISNHLYFYWYRQILGQKVEFLVSFYNNEISEKSEIFDDQFSVERPDGSNFTLKIRSTKLEDSAMYFCASSEALRRGGASQPQHFGDGTRLSIL.

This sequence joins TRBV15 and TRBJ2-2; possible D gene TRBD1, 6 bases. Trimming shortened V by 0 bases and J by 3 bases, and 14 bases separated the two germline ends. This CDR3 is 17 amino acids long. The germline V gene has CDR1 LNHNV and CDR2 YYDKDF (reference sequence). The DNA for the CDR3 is TGTGCCACCAGCAGAGATAGAAGCAGGGGACACACCGGGGAGCTGTTTTTT. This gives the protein CATSRDRSRGHTGELFF.

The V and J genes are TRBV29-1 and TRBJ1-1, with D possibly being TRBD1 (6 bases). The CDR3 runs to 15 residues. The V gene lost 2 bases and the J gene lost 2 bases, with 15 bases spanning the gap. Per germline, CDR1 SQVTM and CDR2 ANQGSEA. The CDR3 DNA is TGCAGCGTTGAATACCAGGGGAAGGTAAACACTGAAGCTTTCTTT. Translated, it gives CSVEYQGKVNTEAFF. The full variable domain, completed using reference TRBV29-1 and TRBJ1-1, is SAVISQKPSRDICQRGTSLTIQCQVDSQVTMMFWYRQQPGQSLTLIATANQGSEATYESGFVIDKFPISRPNLTFSTLTVSNMSPEDSSIYLCSVEYQGKVNTEAFFGQGTRLTVV.

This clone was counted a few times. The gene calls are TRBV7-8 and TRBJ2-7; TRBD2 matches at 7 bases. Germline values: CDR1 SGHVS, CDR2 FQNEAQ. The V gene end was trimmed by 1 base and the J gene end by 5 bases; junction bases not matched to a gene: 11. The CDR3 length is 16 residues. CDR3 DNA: TGTGCCAGCAGCTTAGTAGGTGGGGGGAGGGCCAACGAGCAGTACTTC. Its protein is CASSLVGGGRANEQYF. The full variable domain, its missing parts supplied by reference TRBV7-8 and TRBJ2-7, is GAGVSQSPRYKVAKRGQDVALRCDPISGHVSLFWYQQALGQGPEFLTYFQNEAQLDKSGLPSDRFFAERPEGSVSTLKIQRTQQEDSAVYLCASSLVGGGRANEQYFGPGTRLTVT.

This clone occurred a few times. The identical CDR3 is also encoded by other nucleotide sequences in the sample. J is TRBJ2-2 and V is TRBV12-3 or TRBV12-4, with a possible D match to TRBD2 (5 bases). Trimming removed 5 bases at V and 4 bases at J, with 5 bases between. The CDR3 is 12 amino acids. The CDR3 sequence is CASSSGTGELFF. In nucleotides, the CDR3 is TGTGCCAGCAGTAGCGGCACCGGGGAGCTGTTTTTT.

This CDR3 reads CASSMFQGPYEQYF. The CDR3 DNA is TGTGCCAGTAGTATGTTTCAGGGGCCCTACGAGCAGTACTTC. The chain carries TRBV19 and TRBJ2-7, with a possible D match to TRBD1 (6 bases). Germline loops: CDR1 LNHDA, CDR2 SQIVND (reference sequence). Between the trimmed V and J ends, which lost 3 bases and 2 bases, there was a span of 11 bases. The length of the CDR3 is 14 residues.

Here the CDR3 reads CASSIRGQSTEAFF. In nucleotides, the CDR3 is TGTGCCAGTAGTATCAGGGGGCAGAGCACTGAAGCTTTCTTT. V is TRBV19 and J is TRBJ1-1; TRBD1 matches 8 bases. CDR3 size: 14 residues. The ends lost 3 bases at V and 4 bases at J; junction bases unmatched: 4. In germline, CDR1 is LNHDA, CDR2 SQIVND (reference sequence).

CDR3 DNA: TGTGCCAGCAGCTTTTCCGGTTTGTATGGCTACACCTTC. Translating it yields CASSFSGLYGYTF. The chain joins TRBV7-2 to TRBJ1-2; unclear D gene. Trimming took 3 bases from V and 5 from J, leaving 10 bases between them. The CDR3 spans 13 residues. Germline lookup yields CDR1 SGHTA and CDR2 FQGNSA. The complete variable domain, with remaining parts taken from reference TRBV7-2 and TRBJ1-2, reads GAGVSQSPSNKVTEKGKDVELRCDPISGHTALYWYRQSLGQGLEFLIYFQGNSAPDKSGLPSDRFSAERTGGSVSTLTIQRTQQEDSAVYLCASSFSGLYGYTFGSGTRLTVV.

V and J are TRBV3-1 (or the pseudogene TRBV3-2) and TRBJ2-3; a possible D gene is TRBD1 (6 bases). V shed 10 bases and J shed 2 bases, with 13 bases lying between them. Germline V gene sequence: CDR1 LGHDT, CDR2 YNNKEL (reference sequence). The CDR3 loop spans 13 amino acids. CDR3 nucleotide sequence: TGTGCCACAGGGGCGGGCCCCACAGATACGCAGTATTTT. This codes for CATGAGPTDTQYF.

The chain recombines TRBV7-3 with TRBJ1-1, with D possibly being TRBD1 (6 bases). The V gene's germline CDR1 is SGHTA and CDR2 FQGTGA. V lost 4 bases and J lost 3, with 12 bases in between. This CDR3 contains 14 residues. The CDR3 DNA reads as TGTGCCAGCAGCTGGCGGAAGGGGGACACTGAAGCTTTCTTT. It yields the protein CASSWRKGDTEAFF.

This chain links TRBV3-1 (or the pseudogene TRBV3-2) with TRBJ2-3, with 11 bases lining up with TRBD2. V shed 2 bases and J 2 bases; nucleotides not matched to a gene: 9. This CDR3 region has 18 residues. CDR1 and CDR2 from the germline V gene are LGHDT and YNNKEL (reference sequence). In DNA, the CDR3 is TGTGCCAGCAGCCAACAGGTTTTAGCGGGGGGGCCCACAGATACGCAGTATTTT. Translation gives CASSQQVLAGGPTDTQYF.

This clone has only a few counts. CDR3 sequence (DNA): TGTGCCAGCAGTTACAAGGGACATAATAGCAATCAGCCCCAGCATTTT. This translates into CASSYKGHNSNQPQHF. The chain uses TRBV6-5 and TRBJ1-5, with a weak D call TRBD1 (6 bases). The ends were cut back, 2 bases at V and 0 bases at J, with 11 bases in the middle. Germline V gene sequence: CDR1 MNHEY, CDR2 SVGAGI. The CDR3 totals 16 residues.

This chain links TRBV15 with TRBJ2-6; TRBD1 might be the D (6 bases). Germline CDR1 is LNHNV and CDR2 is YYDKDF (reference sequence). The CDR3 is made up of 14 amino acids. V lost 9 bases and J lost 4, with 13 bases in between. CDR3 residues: CATRTGPGANVLTF. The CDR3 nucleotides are TGTGCCACACGTACAGGGCCGGGGGCCAACGTCCTGACTTTC.

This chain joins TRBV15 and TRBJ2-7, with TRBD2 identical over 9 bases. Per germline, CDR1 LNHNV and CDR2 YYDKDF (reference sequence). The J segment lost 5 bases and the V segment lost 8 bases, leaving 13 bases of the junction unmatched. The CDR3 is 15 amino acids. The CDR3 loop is CATGPHASGMDEQYF. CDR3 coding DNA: TGTGCCACCGGGCCCCACGCTAGCGGGATGGACGAGCAGTACTTC. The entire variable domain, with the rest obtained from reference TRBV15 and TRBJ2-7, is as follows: DAMVIQNPRYQVTQFGKPVTLSCSQTLNHNVMYWYQQKSSQAPKLLFHYYDKDFNNEADTPDNFQSRRPNTSFCFLDIRSPGLGDTAMYLCATGPHASGMDEQYFGPGTRLTVT.

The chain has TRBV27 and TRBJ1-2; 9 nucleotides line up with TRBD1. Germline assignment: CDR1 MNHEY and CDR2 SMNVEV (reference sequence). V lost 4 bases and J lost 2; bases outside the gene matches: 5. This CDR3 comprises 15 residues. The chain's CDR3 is CASSSPGTGNYGYTF. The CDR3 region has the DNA TGTGCCAGCAGTTCCCCCGGGACAGGGAACTATGGCTACACCTTC.

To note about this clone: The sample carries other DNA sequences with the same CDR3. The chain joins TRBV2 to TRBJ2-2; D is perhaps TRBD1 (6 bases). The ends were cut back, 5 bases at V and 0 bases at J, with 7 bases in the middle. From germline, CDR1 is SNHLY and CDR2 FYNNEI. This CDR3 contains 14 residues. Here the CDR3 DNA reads TGTGCCAGCAGTCGGACAGCGAACACCGGGGAGCTGTTTTTT. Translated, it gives CASSRTANTGELFF.

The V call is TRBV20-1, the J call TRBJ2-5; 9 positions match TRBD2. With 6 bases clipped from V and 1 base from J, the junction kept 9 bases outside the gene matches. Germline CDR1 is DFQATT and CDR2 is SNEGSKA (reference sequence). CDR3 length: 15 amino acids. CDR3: CSASLLAGRQETQYF. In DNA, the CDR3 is TGCAGTGCCAGTTTACTAGCGGGCCGCCAAGAGACCCAGTACTTC.

The CDR3 sequence: CASSLFTGVSSYEQYF. CDR3 nucleotide sequence: TGTGCCAGCAGCTTATTCACGGGAGTGTCCTCCTACGAGCAGTACTTC. The chain uses TRBV11-2 and TRBJ2-7; possibly TRBD2 for D (6 bases). The V gene lost 2 bases and the J gene lost 0 bases, with 14 bases spanning the gap. Germline CDR1 is SGHAT and CDR2 is FQNNGV. The CDR3 contains 16 residues.

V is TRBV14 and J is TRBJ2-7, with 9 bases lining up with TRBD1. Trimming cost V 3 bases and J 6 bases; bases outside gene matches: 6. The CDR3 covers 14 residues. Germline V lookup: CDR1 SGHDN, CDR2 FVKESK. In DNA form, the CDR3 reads TGTGCCAGCAGCCAGGGACAGGGACTCTCCGAGCAGTACTTC. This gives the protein CASSQGQGLSEQYF.